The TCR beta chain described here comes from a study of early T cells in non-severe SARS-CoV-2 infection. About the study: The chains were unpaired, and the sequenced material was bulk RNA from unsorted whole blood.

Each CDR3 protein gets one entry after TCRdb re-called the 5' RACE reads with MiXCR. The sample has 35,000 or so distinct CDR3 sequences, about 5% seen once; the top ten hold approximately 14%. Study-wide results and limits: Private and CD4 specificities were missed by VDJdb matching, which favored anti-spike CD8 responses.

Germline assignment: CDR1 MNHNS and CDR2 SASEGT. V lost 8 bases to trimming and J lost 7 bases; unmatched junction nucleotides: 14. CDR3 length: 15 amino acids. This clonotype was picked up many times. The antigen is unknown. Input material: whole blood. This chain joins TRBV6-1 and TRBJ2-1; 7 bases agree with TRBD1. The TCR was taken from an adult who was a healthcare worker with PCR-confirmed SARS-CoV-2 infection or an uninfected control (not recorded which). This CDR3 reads CASVTGTVISNEQFF. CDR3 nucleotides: TGTGCCAGCGTTACCGGGACAGTAATTTCGAATGAGCAGTTCTTC.